A single sample gave rise to the 32 T cell receptor beta chains below, sequenced in a study of T cells in Graves' hyperthyroidism and ophthalmopathy. RNA transcripts yielded amplified TCR beta CDR3 regions. The HTBI primer set drove a first-round RT-PCR of the TCR CDR3. One entry per CDR3 protein, called by TCRdb with MiXCR from the multiplex PCR reads. The table includes hundreds of thousands of distinct CDR3 sequences, roughly 40% detected once. Input material: blood. The receptor set was obtained from a man in his late teens or twenties with Graves' hyperthyroidism.

This rearrangement joins TRBV11-3 to TRBJ1-6, with 10 nucleotides matching TRBD1. This CDR3 contains 16 residues. V shed 5 bases and J 8 bases; nucleotides not matched to a gene: 9. CDR1 is SGHNT, CDR2 YENEEA, per germline. The chain's CDR3 is CASSTRTGGDDSPLHF. The CDR3 DNA reads TGTGCCAGCAGCACCCGGACAGGGGGAGATGATTCACCCCTCCACTTT.

For this clonotype: A read error may be the cause here, since a much bigger clone is one base away. The final CDR3 position lacks the conserved phenylalanine or tryptophan, pointing to a likely read error. V is TRBV6-1 and J is TRBJ2-2; D is unresolved. The CDR3 sequence is 13 residues long. The V end lost 1 base, the J end lost 6 bases, and 6 bases lay between the germline ends. Germline V gives CDR1 MNHNS, CDR2 SASEGT. The CDR3 region is CASSEEGPGELFY. Written as DNA, the CDR3 is TGTGCCAGCAGTGAAGAAGGACCCGGGGAGCTGTTTTAT.

V and J are TRBV10-2 and TRBJ1-1; D is uncertain. Germline V gives CDR1 WSHSY, CDR2 SAAADI. The CDR3 is made up of 14 amino acids. Trimming took off 6 bases at V and 4 bases at J, with 15 bases between the two ends. The CDR3 DNA reads TGCGCCAGCAGCCTTGGTAGGGAGCTCACTGAAGCTTTCTTT. Its protein is CASSLGRELTEAFF.

This clonotype has a single count. The chain links TRBV2 to TRBJ2-6; D unresolved. The CDR3 length is 11 residues. V lost 8 bases and J 4 bases, leaving 3 bases between the germline ends. The germline gives CDR1 SNHLY, CDR2 FYNNEI. The CDR3 sequence: CASQGANVLTF. The CDR3, as DNA: TGTGCCAGCCAGGGGGCCAACGTCCTGACTTTC.

This rearrangement joins TRBV10-3 to TRBJ2-3; D uncertain. The CDR3 is made up of 11 amino acids. Trimming took off 2 bases at V and 14 bases at J, with 11 bases between the two ends. Germline CDR1 is ENHRY and CDR2 is SYGVKD. The chain's CDR3 is CAISETRTAYF. CDR3 DNA: TGTGCCATCAGTGAGACGAGGACGGCGTATTTT.

The V gene is TRBV27, the J gene TRBJ1-5; D is perhaps TRBD1 (5 bases). The germline V and J ends were trimmed by 3 bases and 5 bases, with 14 bases remaining between them. The CDR3 contains 15 residues. CDR1 and CDR2 (germline): MNHEY, SMNVEV (reference sequence). The chain's CDR3 is CASSFKSGIDQPQHF. The CDR3 nucleotides read TGTGCCAGCAGTTTTAAGTCAGGGATCGATCAGCCCCAGCATTTT.

V is TRBV7-9 and J is TRBJ1-1; tentatively, D is TRBD1 (6 bases). The germline V gene encodes CDR1 SEHNR and CDR2 FQNEAQ (reference sequence). The germline V and J ends were trimmed by 5 bases and 3 bases, with 16 bases remaining between them. This CDR3 region has 15 residues. The CDR3 protein is CASSPGDIQYTEAFF. CDR3 in DNA: TGTGCCAGCAGCCCGGGGGACATCCAATACACTGAAGCTTTCTTT. Full variable domain (outside the CDR3, taken from reference TRBV7-9 and TRBJ1-1): DTGVSQNPRHKITKRGQNVTFRCDPISEHNRLYWYRQTLGQGPEFLTYFQNEAQLEKSRLLSDRFSAERPKGSFSTLEIQRTEQGDSAMYLCASSPGDIQYTEAFFGQGTRLTVV.

This clonotype was detected once. The V gene is TRBV7-9, the J gene TRBJ1-2; no reliable D call. CDR1 is SEHNR and CDR2 is FQNEAQ in the germline V gene (reference sequence). Trimming shortened V by 2 bases and J by 4 bases, and 8 bases separated the two germline ends. The CDR3 has 13 residues. CDR3 amino acids: CASSLSMGYGYTF. In nucleotides, the CDR3 is TGTGCCAGCAGCTTAAGCATGGGCTATGGCTACACCTTC.

This chain joins TRBV7-9 and TRBJ2-7, with 8 bases identical to TRBD2. Germline CDR1 is SEHNR and CDR2 is FQNEAQ (reference sequence). The CDR3 runs 15 residues. Trimming removed 8 bases from V and 2 bases from J; junction bases left unmatched: 11. The CDR3 spells CASSLERELTYEQYF. The CDR3 DNA is TGTGCCAGCTCACTTGAGCGGGAGTTGACCTACGAGCAGTACTTC.

This clonotype was counted ten times or more. The chain recombines TRBV12-3 or TRBV12-4 with TRBJ1-1, with TRBD1 as a possible D gene (5 bases). Trimming left V 5 bases short and J 6 bases short, with 13 bases between. The CDR3 has 13 residues. Here the CDR3 DNA reads TGTGCCAGCAGTCGGCTCTGGGGGTCTGAAGCTTTCTTT. Its protein is CASSRLWGSEAFF.

The J gene is TRBJ1-4, the V gene TRBV19; D gene ambiguous. V was clipped by 9 bases and J by 0 bases, with 14 bases between them. Germline lookup yields CDR1 LNHDA and CDR2 SQIVND (reference sequence). This CDR3 is built from 15 residues. The CDR3 loop is CASSQQSSTNEKLFF. The CDR3 coding sequence is TGTGCCAGCAGCCAGCAGAGTTCAACTAATGAAAAACTGTTTTTT.

This clonotype was recorded many times. The rearrangement uses TRBV19 and TRBJ1-5, with TRBD1 matching 12 bases. J was trimmed by 7 bases and V by 7 bases; bases with no gene match: 8. In germline, CDR1 is LNHDA, CDR2 SQIVND (reference sequence). The CDR3 totals 15 residues. The CDR3 region is CASTSGTGGRQPQHF. The CDR3 coding sequence is TGTGCCAGTACCTCCGGGACAGGGGGCAGACAGCCCCAGCATTTT.

CDR3 sequence reads: CASSLTVKGPGGNTIYF. Written as DNA, the CDR3 is TGTGCCAGCAGCTTAACCGTGAAGGGGCCTGGCGGAAACACCATATATTTT. J is TRBJ1-3 and V is TRBV7-8; a weak D match, TRBD1 (5 bases). CDR1 and CDR2 from the germline V gene are SGHVS and FQNEAQ. V was cut by 2 bases and J by 4 bases, with 18 bases left in between. CDR3 length: 17 residues.

This clonotype was seen at least ten times. The CDR3 protein is CSARNSGNTIYF. The CDR3 DNA sequence: TGCAGTGCTAGAAACTCTGGAAACACCATATATTTT. This chain links TRBV20-1 with TRBJ1-3; unclear D gene. Germline V gives CDR1 DFQATT, CDR2 SNEGSKA (reference sequence). The CDR3 is 12 residues long. V lost 2 bases, J lost 0 bases, and 2 bases lay in between.

J is TRBJ2-7 and V is TRBV15; D remains unclear. The CDR3 has 14 residues. Germline CDR1 reads LNHNV; CDR2 reads YYDKDF (reference sequence). V lost 4 bases and J 5 bases, leaving 15 bases between the germline ends. CDR3 sequence reads: CATSMENNLNEQYF. DNA for the CDR3: TGTGCCACCAGCATGGAGAACAATCTCAACGAGCAGTACTTC.

The J gene is TRBJ2-7, the V gene TRBV2; 7 bases are a match to TRBD2. CDR3 size: 18 residues. CDR1 is SNHLY and CDR2 is FYNNEI in the germline V gene. The V and J ends lost 3 bases and 3 bases, in that order; junction bases with no gene match: 17. The CDR3 protein is CASSEGPSAGSAHYEQYF. In nucleotides, the CDR3 is TGTGCCAGCAGTGAGGGCCCCTCAGCGGGAAGCGCCCACTACGAGCAGTACTTC.

This clonotype was seen more than once but under ten times. The V and J genes are TRBV12-3 or TRBV12-4 and TRBJ1-3; D unclear. This CDR3 contains 14 residues. V was trimmed by 7 bases and J by 0 bases, leaving 10 bases between them. The CDR3 sequence: CASKLTASGNTIYF. In nucleotides, the CDR3 is TGTGCCAGCAAGCTGACCGCCTCTGGAAACACCATATATTTT.

V usage is TRBV2 and J usage is TRBJ2-2, with 14 nucleotides matching TRBD2. V shed 6 bases, J shed 5 bases, and the junction held 14 bases outside the gene matches. This CDR3 comprises 19 residues. CDR1 is SNHLY and CDR2 is FYNNEI in the germline V gene. The CDR3 reads CASRASMTSGRARTGELFF. The CDR3 nucleotides are TGTGCCAGCAGGGCGAGTATGACTAGCGGGAGGGCGCGGACCGGGGAGCTGTTTTTT.

The chain has TRBV7-9 and TRBJ1-1; D perhaps matches TRBD1 (5 bases). Germline V gene sequence: CDR1 SEHNR, CDR2 FQNEAQ (reference sequence). The CDR3 runs 14 residues. The V end was cut by 3 bases, the J end by 2 bases, with 10 bases between. The CDR3: CASSFERGNTEAFF. CDR3 nucleotide sequence: TGTGCCAGCAGCTTTGAAAGGGGAAACACTGAAGCTTTCTTT.

This clonotype was detected a few times. The CDR3 here is CASSSSGLAGKETQYF. The CDR3, as DNA: TGTGCCAGCAGTTCCTCGGGTCTAGCGGGAAAAGAGACCCAGTACTTC. The chain employs TRBV27 and TRBJ2-5; the match to TRBD2 covers 9 bases. Unmatched junction bases numbered 9, after V lost 4 bases and J lost 3 bases. This CDR3 contains 16 residues. Germline V gene sequence: CDR1 MNHEY, CDR2 SMNVEV (reference sequence).

The rearrangement uses TRBV29-1 and TRBJ1-1; D is unresolved. Germline lookup yields CDR1 SQVTM and CDR2 ANQGSEA. This CDR3 comprises 12 residues. The V and J ends lost 4 bases and 6 bases respectively, with 12 bases between them. The CDR3 protein is CSVVSGLSEAFF. CDR3 coding DNA: TGCAGCGTTGTGTCAGGCCTGTCTGAAGCTTTCTTT.

The J gene is TRBJ2-5, the V gene TRBV7-2; no reliable D call. From germline, CDR1 is SGHTA and CDR2 FQGNSA. Deletions cut 2 bases from V and 5 bases from J, with 12 bases between. The CDR3 contains 14 residues. CDR3 DNA: TGTGCCAGCAGCTTACGGGTCGGGTGGGAGACCCAGTACTTC. Protein: CASSLRVGWETQYF.

This clonotype was counted ten times or more. Here the CDR3 DNA reads TGTGCCAGCAGCATAGAAGGAACAGGCGGAAAACTGTTTTTT. Its protein product is CASSIEGTGGKLFF. The rearrangement uses TRBV12-3 or TRBV12-4 and TRBJ1-4; a weak D match, TRBD1 (5 bases). With 6 bases removed from V and 10 bases from J, the gap between germline ends came to 18 bases. This CDR3 is 14 amino acids long.

This clonotype was seen more than once but under ten times. The chain uses TRBV19 and TRBJ2-2; D uncertain. CDR1 LNHDA and CDR2 SQIVND come from the germline V gene (reference sequence). This CDR3 is 14 amino acids long. Trimming left V 2 bases short and J 0 bases short, with 4 bases between. The CDR3 region is CASSIIPNTGELFF. CDR3 bases: TGTGCCAGTAGTATAATACCGAACACCGGGGAGCTGTTTTTT. Using reference TRBV19 and TRBJ2-2 for the parts outside the CDR3, the full variable domain is DGGITQSPKYLFRKEGQNVTLSCEQNLNHDAMYWYRQDPGQGLRLIYYSQIVNDFQKGDIAEGYSVSREKKESFPLTVTSAQKNPTAFYLCASSIIPNTGELFFGEGSRLTVL.

Remarks on this clonotype: A read error may be the cause here, since a much bigger clone is one base away. The chain links TRBV14 to TRBJ1-6; 8 positions match TRBD1. The CDR3 has 15 residues. The V gene's germline CDR1 is SGHDN and CDR2 FVKESK. CDR3 region: CAGSNRDRNNSPLHF. The CDR3, as DNA: TGTGCCGGCAGCAACCGGGACAGGAACAATTCACCCCTCCACTTT.

This clonotype has a handful of counts. CDR3 sequence reads: CASTATWTDTEAFF. CDR3 nucleotide sequence: TGTGCCAGCACCGCTACCTGGACCGACACTGAAGCTTTCTTT. The V and J genes are TRBV12-3 or TRBV12-4 and TRBJ1-1; no reliable D call. Trimming pared 7 bases from V and 3 bases from J, leaving 15 bases between. The CDR3 is made up of 14 amino acids.

This clonotype was counted many times. This rearrangement joins TRBV10-3 to TRBJ2-5; D is undetermined. Germline-derived CDR1 and CDR2 are ENHRY and SYGVKD. Trimming took 4 bases from V and 0 from J, leaving 12 bases between them. The CDR3 has 15 residues. The CDR3 sequence is CAISGSTAHQETQYF. The DNA of the CDR3 is TGTGCCATCAGTGGCTCCACAGCCCACCAAGAGACCCAGTACTTC.

This chain links TRBV20-1 with TRBJ2-7, with D perhaps given as TRBD1 or TRBD2 (5 bases each). Germline V CDR1 and CDR2: DFQATT, SNEGSKA (reference sequence). The CDR3 sequence is 14 residues long. Trimming removed 3 bases at V and 3 bases at J, with 15 bases between. CDR3 residues: CSASKGTVDYEQYF. CDR3 DNA sequence: TGCAGTGCTAGTAAGGGGACGGTAGACTACGAGCAGTACTTC.

About this clonotype itself: One end of the junction fails to match germline, which may point to a read error. The V and J genes are TRBV20-1 and TRBJ2-5, with 11 bases identical to TRBD1. Germline V CDR1 and CDR2: DFQATT, SNEGSKA (reference sequence). This CDR3 comprises 15 residues. The CDR3 loop is CSARERGQGVKTQHF. CDR3 DNA: TGCAGTGCTAGAGAAAGGGGACAGGGGGTGAAGACCCAGCACTTC.

The chain carries TRBV20-1 and TRBJ2-7, with D uncertain. This CDR3 has 14 amino acids. Germline V lookup: CDR1 DFQATT, CDR2 SNEGSKA (reference sequence). The V end lost 0 bases, the J end lost 0 bases, and 9 bases lay between the germline ends. In nucleotides, the CDR3 is TGCAGTGCTAGAGAGGAGAACTACTCCTACGAGCAGTACTTC. As protein: CSAREENYSYEQYF.

J is TRBJ2-5 and V is TRBV9; 12 bases map to TRBD2. Germline V CDR1 and CDR2: SGDLS, YYNGEE. The junction had 11 bases not matched to a gene; V was cut back by 4 bases and J by 1 base. The CDR3 consists of 18 residues. The CDR3 is CASSSGLAGRRFQETQYF. CDR3 coding DNA: TGTGCCAGCAGCTCCGGACTAGCGGGAAGACGATTCCAAGAGACCCAGTACTTC.

The genes are TRBV4-3 and TRBJ2-5; D is possibly TRBD1 (5 bases). V was pared by 0 bases and J by 7 bases, with 27 bases between. Germline lookup yields CDR1 LGHNA and CDR2 YSLEER. The CDR3 is 19 amino acids. The CDR3 DNA reads as TGCGCCAGCAGCCAAGACCTTCCCGGCCCGGCAGGGCATAAAGGGACCCAGTACTTC. Protein product: CASSQDLPGPAGHKGTQYF.